The TCR beta chain under discussion was sequenced for a study of PD-L1 blockade in urothelial cancer. Study-level points and caveats: It was durable-benefit patients whose tumor-associated blood clones expanded more at 3 weeks.

This clone has more than one count but fewer than ten. Its specificity is not known. Indicated time point: pretreatment peripheral blood. Patients were diagnosed with urothelial carcinoma, either locally advanced or metastatic. Libraries were prepared by immunoSEQ multiplex PCR; TCRdb keeps only in-frame clonotypes and omits some of them. The sample holds about 50,000 clones, roughly 86% seen once. The receptor was isolated from a man in his 60s with urothelial cancer. Sequenced material: PBMCs, taken around atezolizumab (anti-PD-L1) treatment.

The DNA of the CDR3 is TGCGCCAGCAGCTTTGGGACTAAACAAGAGACCCAGTACTTC. Translation: CASSFGTKQETQYF. The chain carries TRBV5-1 and TRBJ2-5, with 7 bases aligning to TRBD2. There are 14 residues in the CDR3. In germline, CDR1 is SGHRS, CDR2 YFSETQ. The ends lost 2 bases at V and 2 bases at J; junction bases unmatched: 3.